The clone carrying this TCR beta chain was counted between two and nine times. The antigen is undetermined. This entry comes from a study of T-cell memory formation after mild COVID-19. Study outcomes and limitations: Memory sampled before infection contained some responding clones, suggesting cross-reactive memory joined. SARS-CoV-2 specificity of second-wave clones peaking day 37 was unconfirmed.

V lost 4 bases to trimming and J lost 3 bases, with 15 bases between them. The length of the CDR3 is 14 residues. CDR1 is DFQATT, CDR2 SNEGSKA, per germline (reference sequence). TCRdb recomputed calls from the 5' RACE reads with MiXCR, one row per CDR3 protein. The sample lists roughly 200,000 distinct CDR3 sequences, under 20% seen once, with approximately 2% in the top ten. The chain has TRBV20-1 and TRBJ1-2, with D possibly matching TRBD1 (6 bases). The sequenced sample consisted of PBMCs or a T cell subset sorted from them (not recorded which). The origin of this receptor is an adult woman who had mild COVID-19 (a few samples of this study predate the infection). Cell type and time point are not known. Here the CDR3 reads CSAMSRGQHYGYTF. CDR3 in DNA: TGCAGTGCTATGTCACGTGGACAGCACTATGGCTACACCTTC.